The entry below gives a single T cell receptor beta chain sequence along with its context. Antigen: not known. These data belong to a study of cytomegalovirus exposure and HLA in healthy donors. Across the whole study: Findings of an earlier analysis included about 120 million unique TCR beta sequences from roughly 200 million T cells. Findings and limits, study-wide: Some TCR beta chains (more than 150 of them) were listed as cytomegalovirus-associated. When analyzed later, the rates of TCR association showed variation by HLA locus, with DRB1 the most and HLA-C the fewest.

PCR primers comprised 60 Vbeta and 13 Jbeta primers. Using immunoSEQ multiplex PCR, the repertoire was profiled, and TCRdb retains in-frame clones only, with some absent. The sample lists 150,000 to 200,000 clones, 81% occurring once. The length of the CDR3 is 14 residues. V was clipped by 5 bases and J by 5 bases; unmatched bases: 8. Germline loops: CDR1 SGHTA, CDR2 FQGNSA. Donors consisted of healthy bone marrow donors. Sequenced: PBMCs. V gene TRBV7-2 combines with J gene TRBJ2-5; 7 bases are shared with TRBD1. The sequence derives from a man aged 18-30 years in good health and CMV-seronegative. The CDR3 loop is CASSRGQVGETQYF. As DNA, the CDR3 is TGTGCCAGCAGCCGAGGACAGGTGGGGGAGACCCAGTACTTC.